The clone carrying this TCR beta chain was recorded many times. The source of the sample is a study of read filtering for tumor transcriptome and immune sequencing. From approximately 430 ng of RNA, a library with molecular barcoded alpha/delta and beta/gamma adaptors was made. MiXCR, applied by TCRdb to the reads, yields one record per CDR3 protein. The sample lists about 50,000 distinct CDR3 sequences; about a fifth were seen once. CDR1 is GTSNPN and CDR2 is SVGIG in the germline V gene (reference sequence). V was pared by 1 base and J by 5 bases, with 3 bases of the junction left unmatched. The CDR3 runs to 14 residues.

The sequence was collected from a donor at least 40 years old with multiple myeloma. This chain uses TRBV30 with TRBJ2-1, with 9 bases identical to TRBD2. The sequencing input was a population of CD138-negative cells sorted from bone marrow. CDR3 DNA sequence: TGTGCCTGGAGTGCGGGACTAGCTCACAATGAGCAGTTCTTC. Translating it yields CAWSAGLAHNEQFF.